These T cell receptor beta chains were read from a single sample in a study of Graves' ophthalmopathy and Graves' hyperthyroidism. TCRdb re-derived calls from the multiplex PCR reads in MiXCR, one entry per CDR3 protein. This repertoire shows about 740,000 distinct CDR3 sequences, roughly 40% found once; its top ten account for 44%. Source material: peripheral blood. These receptors were taken from an adult man with Graves' ophthalmopathy. Each CDR3 is given with its conserved first and last residue. The D gene is left open where the match is weak. Size is stated for part of the rows, as once, few or many counts, or as a class when the clone is expanded.

cdr3_length	clone_size	v_call	j_call	d_call	cdr3_aa	cdr3_nt
12	few	TRBV24-1	TRBJ1-5	NA	CASSLTYQPQHF	TGTGCCAGCAGTTTGACTTATCAGCCCCAGCATTTT
14	many	TRBV20-1	TRBJ1-2	NA	CSARDPLSPKGYTF	TGCAGTGCTAGAGACCCTTTATCCCCTAAAGGCTACACCTTC
13	NA	TRBV7-3	TRBJ1-5	NA	CASSFTGKEPQHF	TGTGCCAGCAGCTTCACAGGGAAGGAGCCCCAGCATTTT
13	few	TRBV6-6	TRBJ2-5	NA	CASSYQGKETQYF	TGTGCCAGCAGTTACCAGGGTAAAGAGACCCAGTACTTC
13	few	TRBV2	TRBJ1-1	NA	CASSRDVNTEAFF	TGTGCCAGCAGCCGGGATGTGAACACTGAAGCTTTCTTT
16	NA	TRBV7-2	TRBJ1-3	NA	CASSFGPSGSGNTIYF	TGCGCCAGCAGCTTTGGGCCCTCAGGCTCTGGAAACACCATATATTTT
16	NA	TRBV7-2	TRBJ2-6	NA	CASSAGANSGANVLTF	TGTGCCAGCAGCGCCGGTGCAAACTCTGGGGCCAACGTCCTGACTTTC
15	NA	TRBV10-2	TRBJ1-3	NA	CASSDGGFDGNTIYF	TGCGCCAGCAGTGATGGGGGTTTCGATGGAAACACCATATATTTT
13	NA	TRBV20-1	TRBJ2-2	NA	CSAPGMSTGELFF	TGCAGTGCTCCTGGGATGAGCACCGGGGAGCTGTTTTTT
16	NA	TRBV25-1	TRBJ1-2	NA	CASSYSGAGASYGYTF	TGTGCCAGCAGTTACTCGGGAGCAGGGGCCTCCTATGGCTACACCTTC
12	NA	TRBV19	TRBJ1-1	NA	CASTRGLTEAFF	TGTGCCAGCACCCGGGGGCTTACTGAAGCTTTCTTT
15	NA	TRBV5-5	TRBJ1-2	NA	CASSFEDRPFYGYTF	TGTGCCAGCAGCTTCGAGGACAGACCTTTCTATGGCTACACCTTC
12	NA	TRBV7-8	TRBJ2-5	NA	CVSSPTSETQYF	TGTGTCAGCAGCCCGACGTCTGAGACCCAGTACTTC
15	NA	TRBV5-5	TRBJ2-7	NA	CASSQDTLAAYEQYF	TGTGCCAGCAGCCAAGACACCCTAGCAGCCTACGAGCAGTACTTC
15	NA	TRBV9	TRBJ1-1	NA	CASSPRAHSGTEAFF	TGTGCCAGCAGCCCCCGGGCCCACTCGGGTACTGAAGCTTTCTTT
13	few	TRBV19	TRBJ1-1	NA	CAWSRAGNTEAFF	TGTGCCTGGAGTAGGGCGGGTAACACTGAAGCTTTCTTT
16	once	TRBV25-1	TRBJ1-1	TRBD1	CASSARGGTVNTEAFF	TGTGCCAGCAGTGCTAGGGGTGGGACAGTGAACACTGAAGCTTTCTTT
15	many	TRBV10-3	TRBJ2-3	TRBD2	CAISESSGSTDTQYF	TGTGCCATCAGTGAGAGTAGCGGGTCCACAGATACGCAGTATTTT
16	NA	TRBV6-6	TRBJ1-1	TRBD1	CASSPTGTGTGTEAFF	TGTGCCAGCAGTCCGACCGGGACAGGGACGGGCACTGAAGCTTTCTTT
15	few	TRBV27	TRBJ2-6	NA	CASSLIGVGANVLTF	TGTGCCAGCAGCCTGATCGGGGTTGGGGCCAACGTCCTGACTTTC
11	NA	TRBV29-1	TRBJ1-6	NA	CSRGGDSPLHF	TGCAGCAGAGGCGGGGATTCACCCCTCCACTTT
14	NA	TRBV6-5	TRBJ1-5	NA	CASSDPAKGRPQHF	TGTGCCAGCAGTGACCCCGCTAAGGGAAGGCCCCAGCATTTT